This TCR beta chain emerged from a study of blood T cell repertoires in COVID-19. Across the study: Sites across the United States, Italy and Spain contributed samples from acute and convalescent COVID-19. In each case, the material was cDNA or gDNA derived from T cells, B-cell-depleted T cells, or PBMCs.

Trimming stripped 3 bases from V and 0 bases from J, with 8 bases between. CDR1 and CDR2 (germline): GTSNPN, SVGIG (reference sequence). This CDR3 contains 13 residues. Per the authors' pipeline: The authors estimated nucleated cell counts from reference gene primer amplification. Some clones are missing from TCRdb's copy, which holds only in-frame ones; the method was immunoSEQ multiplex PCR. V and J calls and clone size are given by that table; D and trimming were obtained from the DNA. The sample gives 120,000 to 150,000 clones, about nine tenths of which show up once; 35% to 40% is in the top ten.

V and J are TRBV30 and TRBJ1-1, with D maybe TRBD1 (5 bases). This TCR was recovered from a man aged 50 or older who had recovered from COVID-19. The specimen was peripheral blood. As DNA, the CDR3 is TGTGCCTGGAGGGGGGGTATGAACACTGAAGCTTTCTTT. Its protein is CAWRGGMNTEAFF. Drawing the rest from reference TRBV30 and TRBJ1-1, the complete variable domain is SQTIHQWPATLVQPVGSPLSLECTVEGTSNPNLYWYRQAAGRGLQLLFYSVGIGQISSEVPQNLSASRPQDRQFILSSKKLLLSDSGFYLCAWRGGMNTEAFFGQGTRLTVV.